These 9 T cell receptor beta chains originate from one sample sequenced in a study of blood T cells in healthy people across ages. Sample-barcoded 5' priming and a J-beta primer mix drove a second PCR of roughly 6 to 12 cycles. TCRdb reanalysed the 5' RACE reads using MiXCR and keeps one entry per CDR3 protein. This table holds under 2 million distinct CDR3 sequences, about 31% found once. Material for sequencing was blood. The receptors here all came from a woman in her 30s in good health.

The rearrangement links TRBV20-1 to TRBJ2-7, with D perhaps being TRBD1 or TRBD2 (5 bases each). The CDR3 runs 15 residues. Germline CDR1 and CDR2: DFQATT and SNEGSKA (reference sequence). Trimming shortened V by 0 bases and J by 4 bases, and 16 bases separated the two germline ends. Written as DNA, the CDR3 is TGCAGTGCTAGAGATAAGGGCCAGGGAGTTTACGAGCAGTACTTC. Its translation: CSARDKGQGVYEQYF.

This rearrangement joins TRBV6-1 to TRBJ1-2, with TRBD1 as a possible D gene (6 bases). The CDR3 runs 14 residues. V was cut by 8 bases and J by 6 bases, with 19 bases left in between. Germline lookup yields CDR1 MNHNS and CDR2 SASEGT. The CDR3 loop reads CASWSSRGHHGYTF. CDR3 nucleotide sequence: TGTGCCAGCTGGTCCAGTAGGGGACACCATGGCTACACCTTC.

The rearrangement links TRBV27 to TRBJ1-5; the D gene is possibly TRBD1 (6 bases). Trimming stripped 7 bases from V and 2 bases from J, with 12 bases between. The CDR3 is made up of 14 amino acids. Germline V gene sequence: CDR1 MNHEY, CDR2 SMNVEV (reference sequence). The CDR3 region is CASNLAGGNQPQHF. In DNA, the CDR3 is TGTGCCAGCAATCTAGCAGGGGGCAATCAGCCCCAGCATTTT.

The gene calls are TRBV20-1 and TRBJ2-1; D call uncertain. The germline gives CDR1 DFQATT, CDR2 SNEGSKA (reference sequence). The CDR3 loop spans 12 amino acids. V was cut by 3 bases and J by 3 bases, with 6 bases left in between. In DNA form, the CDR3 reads TGCAGTGCTAGTGCCCTCTACAATGAGCAGTTCTTC. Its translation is CSASALYNEQFF.

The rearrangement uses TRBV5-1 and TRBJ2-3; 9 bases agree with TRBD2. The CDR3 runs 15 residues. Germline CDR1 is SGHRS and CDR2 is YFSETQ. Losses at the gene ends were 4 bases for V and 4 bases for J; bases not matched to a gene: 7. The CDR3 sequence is CASSPGGTSPDTQYF. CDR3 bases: TGCGCCAGCAGCCCAGGAGGGACTAGCCCAGATACGCAGTATTTT.

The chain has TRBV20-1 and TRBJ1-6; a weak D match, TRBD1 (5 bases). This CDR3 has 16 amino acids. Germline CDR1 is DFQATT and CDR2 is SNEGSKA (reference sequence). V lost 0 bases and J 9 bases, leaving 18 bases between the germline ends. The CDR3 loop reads CSAREGVEVEGSPLHF. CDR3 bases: TGCAGTGCTAGAGAGGGGGTCGAAGTAGAGGGTTCACCCCTCCACTTT.

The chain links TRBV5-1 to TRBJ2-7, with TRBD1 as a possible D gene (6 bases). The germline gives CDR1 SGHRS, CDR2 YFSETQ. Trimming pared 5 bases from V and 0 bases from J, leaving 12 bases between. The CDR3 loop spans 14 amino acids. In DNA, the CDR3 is TGCGCCAGCAGACAGGGCTTTTACTCCTACGAGCAGTACTTC. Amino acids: CASRQGFYSYEQYF.

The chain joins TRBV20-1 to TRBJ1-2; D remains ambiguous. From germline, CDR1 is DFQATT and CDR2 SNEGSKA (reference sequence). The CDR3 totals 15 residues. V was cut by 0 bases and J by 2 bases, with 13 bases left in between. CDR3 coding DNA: TGCAGTGCTAGAGATTTCGGGCAGGCGAACTATGGCTACACCTTC. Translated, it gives CSARDFGQANYGYTF.

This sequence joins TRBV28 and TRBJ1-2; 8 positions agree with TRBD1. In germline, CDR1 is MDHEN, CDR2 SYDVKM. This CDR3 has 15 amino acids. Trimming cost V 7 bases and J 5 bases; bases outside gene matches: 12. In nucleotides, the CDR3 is TGTGCCAGCAAACCGACAGGGGTGGGACAATATGGCTACACCTTC. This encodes CASKPTGVGQYGYTF.